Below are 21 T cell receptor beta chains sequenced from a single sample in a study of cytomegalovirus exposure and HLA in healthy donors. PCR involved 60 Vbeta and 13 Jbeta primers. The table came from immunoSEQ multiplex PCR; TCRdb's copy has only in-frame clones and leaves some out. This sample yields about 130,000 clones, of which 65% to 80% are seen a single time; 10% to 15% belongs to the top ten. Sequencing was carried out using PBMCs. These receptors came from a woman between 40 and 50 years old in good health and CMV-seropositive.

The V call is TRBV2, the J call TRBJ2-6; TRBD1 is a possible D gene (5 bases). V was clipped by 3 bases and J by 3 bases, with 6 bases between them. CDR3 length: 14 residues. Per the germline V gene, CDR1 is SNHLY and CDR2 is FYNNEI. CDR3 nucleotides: TGTGCCAGCAGTGATAGGGGTGGGGCCAACGTCCTGACTTTC. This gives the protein CASSDRGGANVLTF. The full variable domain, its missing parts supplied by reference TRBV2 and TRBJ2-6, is EPEVTQTPSHQVTQMGQEVILRCVPISNHLYFYWYRQILGQKVEFLVSFYNNEISEKSEIFDDQFSVERPDGSNFTLKIRSTKLEDSAMYFCASSDRGGANVLTFGAGSRLTVL.

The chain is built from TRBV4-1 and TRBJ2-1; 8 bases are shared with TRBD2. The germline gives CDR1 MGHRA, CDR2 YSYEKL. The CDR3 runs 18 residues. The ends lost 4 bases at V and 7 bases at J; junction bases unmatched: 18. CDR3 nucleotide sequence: TGCGCCAGCAGCCTCACCCCTCTTAGGCTAGCGGGCGAGAATGAGCAGTTCTTC. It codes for CASSLTPLRLAGENEQFF.

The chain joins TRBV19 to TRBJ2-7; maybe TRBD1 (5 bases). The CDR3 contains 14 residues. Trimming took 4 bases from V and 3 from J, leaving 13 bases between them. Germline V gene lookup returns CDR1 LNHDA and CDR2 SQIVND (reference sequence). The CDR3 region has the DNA TGTGCCAGTAGTAACCAGGGCCAACTCTACGAGCAGTACTTC. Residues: CASSNQGQLYEQYF.

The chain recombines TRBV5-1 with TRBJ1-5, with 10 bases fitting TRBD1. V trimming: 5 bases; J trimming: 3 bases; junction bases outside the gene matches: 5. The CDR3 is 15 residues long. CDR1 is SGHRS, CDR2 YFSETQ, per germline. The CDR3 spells CASRLGQGNNQPQHF. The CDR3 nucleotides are TGCGCCAGCAGACTGGGACAGGGGAACAATCAGCCCCAGCATTTT.

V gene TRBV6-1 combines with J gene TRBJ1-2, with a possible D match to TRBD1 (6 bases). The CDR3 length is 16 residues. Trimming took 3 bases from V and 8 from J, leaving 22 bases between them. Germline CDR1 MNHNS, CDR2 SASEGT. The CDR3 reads CASSEATHRVRDGYTF. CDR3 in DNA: TGTGCCAGCAGTGAGGCTACCCACAGGGTGCGAGACGGCTACACCTTC.

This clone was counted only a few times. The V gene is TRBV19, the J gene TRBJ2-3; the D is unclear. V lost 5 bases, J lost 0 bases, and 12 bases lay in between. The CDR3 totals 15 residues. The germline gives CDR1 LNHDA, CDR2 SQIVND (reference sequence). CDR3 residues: CASSVGSTSTDTQYF. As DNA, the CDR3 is TGTGCCAGTAGTGTTGGTTCGACTAGCACAGATACGCAGTATTTT. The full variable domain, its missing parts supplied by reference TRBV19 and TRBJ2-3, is DGGITQSPKYLFRKEGQNVTLSCEQNLNHDAMYWYRQDPGQGLRLIYYSQIVNDFQKGDIAEGYSVSREKKESFPLTVTSAQKNPTAFYLCASSVGSTSTDTQYFGPGTRLTVL.

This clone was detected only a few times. CDR3 bases: TGTGCCAGCACCATAGGACAGGGGGCGGGAGAAAAACTGTTTTTT. As protein: CASTIGQGAGEKLFF. The chain employs TRBV2 and TRBJ1-4; TRBD1 matches 11 bases. The J segment lost 8 bases and the V segment lost 7 bases, leaving 9 bases of the junction unmatched. This CDR3 spans 15 amino acids. Germline V gene data show CDR1 as SNHLY and CDR2 as FYNNEI.

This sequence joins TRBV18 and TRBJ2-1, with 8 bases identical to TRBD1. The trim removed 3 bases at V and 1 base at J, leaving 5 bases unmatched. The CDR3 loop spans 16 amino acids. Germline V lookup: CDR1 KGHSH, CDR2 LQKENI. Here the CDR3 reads CASSPRQGRSYNEQFF. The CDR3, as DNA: TGTGCCAGCTCACCGCGACAGGGGAGGTCCTACAATGAGCAGTTCTTC.

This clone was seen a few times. DNA for the CDR3: TGTGCCAGCAGTTTAAACACTAACTATGGCTACACCTTC. Its protein product is CASSLNTNYGYTF. V is TRBV27 and J is TRBJ1-2; D gene ambiguous. Trimming took 2 bases from V and 0 from J, leaving 4 bases between them. The CDR3 is 13 amino acids. CDR1 and CDR2 (germline): MNHEY, SMNVEV (reference sequence).

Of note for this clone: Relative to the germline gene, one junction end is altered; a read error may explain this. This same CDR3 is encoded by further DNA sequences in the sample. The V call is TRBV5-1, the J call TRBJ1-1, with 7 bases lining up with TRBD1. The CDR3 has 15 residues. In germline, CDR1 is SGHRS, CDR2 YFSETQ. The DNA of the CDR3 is TGCGCCAGCAGCCGACAGGGACCCCCGAACACTGAAGCTTTCTTC. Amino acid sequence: CASSRQGPPNTEAFF.

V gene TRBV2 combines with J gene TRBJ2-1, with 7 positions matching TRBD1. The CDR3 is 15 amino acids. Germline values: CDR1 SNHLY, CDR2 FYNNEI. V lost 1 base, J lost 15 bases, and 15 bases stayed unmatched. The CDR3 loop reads CASSEEQGLATRPFF. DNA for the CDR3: TGTGCCAGCAGTGAAGAACAGGGGTTGGCTACCCGTCCGTTCTTC.

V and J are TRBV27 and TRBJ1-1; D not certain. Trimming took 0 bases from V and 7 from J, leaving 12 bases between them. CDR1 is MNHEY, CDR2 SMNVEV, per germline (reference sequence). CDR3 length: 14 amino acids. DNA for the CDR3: TGTGCCAGCAGTTTATCGGGCTCCCCTCATGAAGCTTTCTTT. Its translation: CASSLSGSPHEAFF.

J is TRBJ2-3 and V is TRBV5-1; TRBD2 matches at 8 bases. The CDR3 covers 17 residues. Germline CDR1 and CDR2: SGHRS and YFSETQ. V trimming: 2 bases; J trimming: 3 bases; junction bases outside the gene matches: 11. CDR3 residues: CASSFTQSGSRTDTQYF. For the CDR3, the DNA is TGCGCCAGCAGCTTTACCCAGAGCGGGAGTCGAACAGATACGCAGTATTTT.

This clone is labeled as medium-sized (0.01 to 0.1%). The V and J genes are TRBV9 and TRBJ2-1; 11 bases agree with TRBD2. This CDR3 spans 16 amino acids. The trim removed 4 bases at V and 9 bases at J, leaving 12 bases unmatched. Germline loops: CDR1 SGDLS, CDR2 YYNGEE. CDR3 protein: CASSPGPLAGGSEQFF. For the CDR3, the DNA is TGTGCCAGCAGCCCTGGACCTCTAGCGGGAGGTTCTGAGCAGTTCTTC.

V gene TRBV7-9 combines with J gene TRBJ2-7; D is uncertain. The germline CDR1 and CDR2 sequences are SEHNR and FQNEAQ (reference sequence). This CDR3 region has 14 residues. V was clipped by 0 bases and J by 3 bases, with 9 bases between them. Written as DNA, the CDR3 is TGTGCCAGCAGCTTAGCTAGTGACTTCTACGAGCAGTACTTC. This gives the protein CASSLASDFYEQYF.

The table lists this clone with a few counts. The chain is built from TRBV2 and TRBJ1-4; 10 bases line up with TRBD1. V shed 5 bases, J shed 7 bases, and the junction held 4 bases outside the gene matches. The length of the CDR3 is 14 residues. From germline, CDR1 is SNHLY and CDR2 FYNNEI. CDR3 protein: CASSSGTGAEKLFF. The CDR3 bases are TGTGCCAGCAGTTCCGGGACAGGGGCTGAAAAACTGTTTTTT.

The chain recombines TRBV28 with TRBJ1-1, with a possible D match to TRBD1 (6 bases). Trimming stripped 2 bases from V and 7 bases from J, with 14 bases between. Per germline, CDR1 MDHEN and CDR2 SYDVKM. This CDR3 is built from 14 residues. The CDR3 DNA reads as TGTGCCAGCAGTTTACCATACGGACAGATTGAAGCTTTCTTT. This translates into CASSLPYGQIEAFF.

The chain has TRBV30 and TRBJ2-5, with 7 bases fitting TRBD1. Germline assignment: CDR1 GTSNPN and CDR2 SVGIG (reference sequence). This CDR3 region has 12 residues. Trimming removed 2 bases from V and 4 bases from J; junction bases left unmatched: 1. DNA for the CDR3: TGTGCCTGGAGTCCAGGGGGAGAGACCCAGTACTTC. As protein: CAWSPGGETQYF.

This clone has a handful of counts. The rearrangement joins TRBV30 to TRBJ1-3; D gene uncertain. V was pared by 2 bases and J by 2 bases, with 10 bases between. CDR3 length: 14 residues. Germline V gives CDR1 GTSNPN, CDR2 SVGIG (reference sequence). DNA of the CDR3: TGTGCCTGGAGTCTAGAGAGGGCTGGAAACACCATATATTTT. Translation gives CAWSLERAGNTIYF.

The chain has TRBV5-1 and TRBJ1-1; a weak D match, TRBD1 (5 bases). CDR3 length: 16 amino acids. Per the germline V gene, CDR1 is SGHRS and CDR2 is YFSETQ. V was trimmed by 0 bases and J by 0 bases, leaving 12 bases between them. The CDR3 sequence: CASSLAGANMNTEAFF. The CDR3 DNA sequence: TGCGCCAGCAGCTTGGCTGGGGCGAACATGAACACTGAAGCTTTCTTT.

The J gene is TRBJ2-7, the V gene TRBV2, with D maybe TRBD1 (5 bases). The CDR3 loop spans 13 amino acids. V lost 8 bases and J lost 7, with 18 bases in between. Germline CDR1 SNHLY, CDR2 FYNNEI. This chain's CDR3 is CASEWTPTREQYF. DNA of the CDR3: TGTGCCAGCGAGTGGACACCTACTCGGGAGCAGTACTTC.